These T cell receptor beta chains were read from a single sample in a study of blood T cell repertoires in COVID-19. Assay used: immunoSEQ multiplex PCR; TCRdb lists only in-frame clones, some missing. The sample has around 200,000 clones, about 83% seen once. The sequencing sample was made of peripheral blood. The origin of the receptors is a young woman with COVID-19, enrolled during active disease. CDR3s include the opening cysteine and the closing phenylalanine or tryptophan. Each record gives: clone size, V gene, J gene, CDR3 protein. Rows give clone size only sometimes, using once, few, many, or a class for an expanded clone.

size: -; V: TRBV7-3; J: TRBJ1-1; CDR3: CASSLTGGTGLIGTEAFF
size: -; V: TRBV3-1/TRBV3-2; J: TRBJ2-3; CDR3: CASSDRLVGDTQYF
size: once; V: TRBV14; J: TRBJ1-2; CDR3: CASSQGQYGYTF
size: -; V: TRBV11-2; J: TRBJ2-2; CDR3: CASSSYRNSYTGELFF
size: -; V: TRBV19; J: TRBJ1-5; CDR3: CASRLTGTGRNQPQHF
size: -; V: TRBV9; J: TRBJ1-4; CDR3: CASSAAAGMANEKLFF
size: -; V: TRBV3-1/TRBV3-2; J: TRBJ2-3; CDR3: CASSQAGLAGTDTQYF
size: -; V: TRBV15; J: TRBJ2-7; CDR3: CATRELGETSYEQYF
size: -; V: TRBV2; J: TRBJ2-5; CDR3: CASRAGDQETQYF
size: -; V: TRBV9; J: TRBJ2-2; CDR3: CASSVEATNTGELFF
size: few; V: TRBV2; J: TRBJ2-2; CDR3: CASTRRAPNTGELFF
size: -; V: TRBV23-1; J: TRBJ1-6; CDR3: CASSQSTGKNSPLHF
size: -; V: TRBV21-1; J: TRBJ2-5; CDR3: CASSAPRAGQETQYF
size: -; V: TRBV7-3; J: TRBJ2-3; CDR3: CASSLTGTSGTLSTDTQYF
size: once; V: TRBV9; J: TRBJ2-3; CDR3: CASSSRSGSSTDTQYF
size: -; V: TRBV19; J: TRBJ1-6; CDR3: CATYRAGESNSPLHF
size: once; V: TRBV5-1; J: TRBJ1-2; CDR3: CASSLGAAGERGYTF
size: -; V: TRBV7-2; J: TRBJ1-1; CDR3: CASSFDRVYTEAFF
size: -; V: TRBV28; J: TRBJ2-7; CDR3: CASRGEGDSYEQYF
size: few; V: TRBV6-5; J: TRBJ1-2; CDR3: CASSVTGDNYGYTF
size: few; V: TRBV9; J: TRBJ2-1; CDR3: CASSVEQGASNEQFF
size: -; V: TRBV23-1; J: TRBJ2-7; CDR3: CASSHLRGTSGECEQYF
size: -; V: TRBV10-3; J: TRBJ1-3; CDR3: CAISVGAGGNTIYF
size: -; V: TRBV6-2/TRBV6-3; J: TRBJ1-1; CDR3: CASSTRGGLYAFF
size: -; V: TRBV6-1; J: TRBJ1-1; CDR3: CASSDLTGGVTEAFF
size: -; V: TRBV4-2; J: TRBJ2-2; CDR3: CASGGLAGVGGELFF
size: -; V: TRBV19; J: TRBJ2-6; CDR3: CASSIDKAGTGGFGANVLTF
size: -; V: TRBV28; J: TRBJ2-1; CDR3: CASSPSGGYNEQFF
size: -; V: TRBV2; J: TRBJ1-1; CDR3: CASSVGQNTEAFF
size: -; V: TRBV3-1/TRBV3-2; J: TRBJ2-2; CDR3: CASSGAPGLAVGELFF
size: -; V: TRBV7-3; J: TRBJ2-3; CDR3: CASSSQGKDTQYF
size: -; V: TRBV15; J: TRBJ2-7; CDR3: CATSPGLMDYEQYF
size: -; V: TRBV9; J: TRBJ2-3; CDR3: CASSVEGGTDTQYF
size: once; V: TRBV9; J: TRBJ1-2; CDR3: CASSADRGHRGYTF
size: -; V: TRBV27; J: TRBJ1-6; CDR3: CASSFLTGDMISPLHF
size: -; V: TRBV18; J: TRBJ2-1; CDR3: CASSVTSGRADEQFF
size: few; V: TRBV18; J: TRBJ2-7; CDR3: CASSHTGTAAPYEQYF
size: few; V: TRBV29-1; J: TRBJ2-1; CDR3: CSVLTSGLPGEQFF
size: -; V: TRBV9; J: TRBJ2-1; CDR3: CASSTASAYNEQFF
size: -; V: TRBV7-9; J: TRBJ1-6; CDR3: CASSPGQGASSYNSPLHF
size: -; V: TRBV11-3; J: TRBJ2-1; CDR3: CASSSGTSGPYNEQFF
size: -; V: TRBV27; J: TRBJ2-7; CDR3: CASSPTSLPREQYF